The clone carrying this T cell receptor beta chain has a handful of counts. Antigen unknown. This record belongs to a study of early T cells in non-severe SARS-CoV-2 infection. Overall study context: With bulk RNA from unsorted whole blood as input, sequencing yielded unpaired chains. Points from the study as a whole: Clonotype matching in VDJdb favored anti-spike CD8 responses and did not capture private and CD4 specificities.

The CDR3 has 18 residues. V was clipped by 0 bases and J by 1 base, with 19 bases between them. Germline V gene data show CDR1 as SGHRS and CDR2 as YFSETQ. Unique molecular identifiers tagged individual cDNA molecules. Each CDR3 protein is one row after TCRdb ran MiXCR on the 5' RACE reads. The profile covers 30,000 to 40,000 distinct CDR3 sequences, with almost 5.5% appearing a single time and about 5.7% taken by the ten largest. This receptor was obtained from an adult who was a healthcare worker with PCR-confirmed SARS-CoV-2 infection or an uninfected control (not recorded which). The starting material was whole blood, obtained at baseline. This chain links TRBV5-1 with TRBJ1-1; D is unclear. The CDR3 protein is CASSLAIASLESNTEAFF. DNA of the CDR3: TGCGCCAGCAGCTTGGCGATCGCGTCACTAGAGTCGAACACTGAAGCTTTCTTT.